The 30 T cell receptor beta chains in this list originate from one sample, sequenced in a study of control samples from healthy donors and cancer patients. Sequenced by immunoSEQ multiplex PCR; TCRdb stores in-frame clones only, minus some. Among tens of thousands of clones listed, roughly 94% were seen once. The sample taken for sequencing was blood. Receptor source: a man aged 25-40 years in good health.

This sequence joins TRBV14 and TRBJ2-3; D uncertain. The CDR3 is made up of 13 amino acids. Germline values: CDR1 SGHDN, CDR2 FVKESK. V lost 3 bases and J lost 6, with 10 bases in between. As DNA, the CDR3 is TGTGCCAGCAGCCAGGATTCCCTGGATACGCAGTATTTT. It specifies CASSQDSLDTQYF. The complete variable domain, with remaining parts taken from reference TRBV14 and TRBJ2-3, reads EAGVTQFPSHSVIEKGQTVTLRCDPISGHDNLYWYRRVMGKEIKFLLHFVKESKQDESGMPNNRFLAERTGGTYSTLKVQPAELEDSGVYFCASSQDSLDTQYFGPGTRLTVL.

The chain uses TRBV5-6 and TRBJ1-4, with 7 bases matching TRBD1. Germline loops: CDR1 SGHDT, CDR2 YYEEEE. V dropped 0 bases and J dropped 13; count of bases not matched to a gene: 6. The CDR3 totals 13 residues. The CDR3, as DNA: TGTGCCAGCAGCTTGGAGGCGCGACAGGGACTGTTTTTT. Protein sequence: CASSLEARQGLFF.

This clone was counted a few times. The V call is TRBV7-9, the J call TRBJ2-7; perhaps D is TRBD1 or TRBD2 (5 bases each). The V gene's germline CDR1 is SEHNR and CDR2 FQNEAQ (reference sequence). This CDR3 has 14 amino acids. V shed 5 bases and J shed 3 bases, with 14 bases lying between them. The CDR3 region has the DNA TGTGCCAGCAGCCCCCCGGGACGGCTCTACGAGCAGTACTTC. It encodes CASSPPGRLYEQYF.

The gene calls are TRBV6-2 or TRBV6-3 and TRBJ1-1, with a weak D call TRBD1 (6 bases). Germline CDR1 reads MNHEY; CDR2 reads SVGEGT. CDR3 length: 18 residues. With 0 bases removed from V and 0 bases from J, the gap between germline ends came to 17 bases. The CDR3 reads CASSYSDRTTALNTEAFF. In nucleotides, the CDR3 is TGTGCCAGCAGTTACTCAGACAGGACTACCGCTTTGAACACTGAAGCTTTCTTT.

The V call is TRBV3-1 (or the pseudogene TRBV3-2), the J call TRBJ2-3, with 13 bases aligning to TRBD2. CDR1 and CDR2 (germline): LGHDT, YNNKEL (reference sequence). After removal of 9 bases from V and 3 bases from J, the junction contained 6 bases not matched to a gene. The CDR3 is made up of 15 amino acids. CDR3 nucleotides: TGTGCCAGTACTAGCGGGGGGGCCAGGACAGATACGCAGTATTTT. This translates into CASTSGGARTDTQYF.

The J gene is TRBJ1-1, the V gene TRBV6-6; no reliable D call. The germline V gene encodes CDR1 MNHNY and CDR2 SVGAGI (reference sequence). The length of the CDR3 is 16 residues. The V and J ends lost 0 bases and 0 bases respectively, with 11 bases between them. The CDR3 DNA is TGTGCCAGCAGTTACTCAGCGGACGGTATGAACACTGAAGCTTTCTTT. Translating it yields CASSYSADGMNTEAFF.

The chain employs TRBV7-2 and TRBJ2-5; the match to TRBD2 covers 8 bases. After removal of 5 bases from V and 4 bases from J, the junction contained 9 bases not matched to a gene. The CDR3 has 15 residues. The germline CDR1 and CDR2 sequences are SGHTA and FQGNSA. CDR3 region: CASSLAGGWGETQYF. CDR3 DNA sequence: TGTGCCAGCAGCCTCGCGGGGGGATGGGGAGAGACCCAGTACTTC. The full variable domain, in which reference TRBV7-2 and TRBJ2-5 provide the parts outside the CDR3, is GAGVSQSPSNKVTEKGKDVELRCDPISGHTALYWYRQSLGQGLEFLIYFQGNSAPDKSGLPSDRFSAERTGGSVSTLTIQRTQQEDSAVYLCASSLAGGWGETQYFGPGTRLLVL.

The V and J genes are TRBV29-1 and TRBJ2-5; 9 bases map to TRBD1. The V segment lost 7 bases and the J segment 4 bases; nucleotides outside the gene matches: 7. The CDR3 is made up of 13 amino acids. Germline CDR1 is SQVTM and CDR2 is ANQGSEA. CDR3 sequence: CSARDRVIETQYF. Written as DNA, the CDR3 is TGCAGCGCCCGGGACAGGGTTATAGAGACCCAGTACTTC. The complete variable domain, with remaining parts taken from reference TRBV29-1 and TRBJ2-5, reads SAVISQKPSRDICQRGTSLTIQCQVDSQVTMMFWYRQQPGQSLTLIATANQGSEATYESGFVIDKFPISRPNLTFSTLTVSNMSPEDSSIYLCSARDRVIETQYFGPGTRLLVL.

CDR3 nucleotide sequence: TGTGCCAGCCAGTCTGGCCGATACACAGATACGCAGTATTTT. Translation gives CASQSGRYTDTQYF. This rearrangement joins TRBV11-1 to TRBJ2-3; D unclear. The CDR3 runs to 14 residues. The germline V gene has CDR1 SGHAT and CDR2 FQDESV (reference sequence). V was trimmed by 8 bases and J by 2 bases, leaving 14 bases between them. The variable domain in full, with the rest retrieved from reference TRBV11-1 and TRBJ2-3, is EAEVAQSPRYKITEKSQAVAFWCDPISGHATLYWYRQILGQGPELLVQFQDESVVDDSQLPKDRFSAERLKGVDSTLKIQPAELGDSAMYLCASQSGRYTDTQYFGPGTRLTVL.

This clone was seen once. V and J are TRBV7-3 and TRBJ1-3; 10 nucleotides agree with TRBD1. With V trimmed by 1 base and J by 2 bases, 23 bases remained unmatched. Germline CDR1 is SGHTA and CDR2 is FQGTGA. This CDR3 contains 23 residues. CDR3 sequence reads: CASSLRRYPGGTGVPIPGNTIYF. The CDR3 nucleotides read TGTGCCAGCAGCTTAAGAAGGTATCCGGGCGGGACAGGGGTCCCGATACCTGGAAACACCATATATTTT.

This chain uses TRBV12-1 with TRBJ2-7; the table's D call, TRBD1, was not checked against the DNA. TRBV12-1 represents a pseudogene. This CDR3 is 13 amino acids long. The DNA for the CDR3 is TGTGCCAGCAGCTTACACCGTAACTACGAGCAGTACTTC. Its protein product is CASSLHRNYEQYF.

The V and J genes are TRBV19 and TRBJ2-2, with 8 nucleotides matching TRBD1. J lost 6 bases, V lost 4 bases, and 4 bases had no gene match. The CDR3 covers 14 residues. Germline lookup yields CDR1 LNHDA and CDR2 SQIVND (reference sequence). The CDR3: CASSNGQGSGELFF. The CDR3 DNA is TGTGCCAGTAGTAACGGACAGGGCTCCGGGGAGCTGTTTTTT.

Only one count was recorded for this clone. The chain carries TRBV4-2 and TRBJ2-1, with 8 bases identical to TRBD2. V shed 5 bases, J shed 4 bases, and the junction held 10 bases outside the gene matches. Germline V gives CDR1 LGHNA, CDR2 YNFKEQ. The CDR3 extends over 16 amino acids. This CDR3 reads CASSTPGSGEYNEQFF. CDR3 DNA: TGTGCCAGCAGCACTCCAGGTAGCGGGGAGTACAATGAGCAGTTCTTC.

The V call is TRBV5-1, the J call TRBJ2-5; D unresolved. The V and J ends lost 4 bases and 2 bases respectively, with 6 bases between them. The CDR3 runs to 12 residues. Germline-derived CDR1 and CDR2 are SGHRS and YFSETQ. The CDR3 DNA reads TGCGCCAGCAGCGGCCTACAAGAGACCCAGTACTTC. Its protein is CASSGLQETQYF.

This chain links TRBV4-3 with TRBJ2-3; D is uncertain. This CDR3 comprises 14 residues. Germline CDR1 reads LGHNA; CDR2 reads YSLEER. V gave up 0 bases and J gave up 1 base, with 5 bases separating them. For the CDR3, the DNA is TGCGCCAGCAGCCAAGACAGAGGCACAGATACGCAGTATTTT. Residues: CASSQDRGTDTQYF.

Written as DNA, the CDR3 is TGTGCCAGCAGCTCGCAGACAGGGGGACAAGCTTTCTTT. This gives the protein CASSSQTGGQAFF. This sequence joins TRBV5-5 and TRBJ1-1, with 9 bases matching TRBD1. The junction had 6 bases not matched to a gene; V was cut back by 3 bases and J by 9 bases. The CDR3 is 13 amino acids. Germline V lookup: CDR1 SGHKS, CDR2 YYEKEE (reference sequence).

This chain joins TRBV19 and TRBJ2-1; D is possibly TRBD1 (5 bases). Per germline, CDR1 LNHDA and CDR2 SQIVND (reference sequence). This CDR3 spans 12 amino acids. Trimming left V 8 bases short and J 7 bases short, with 12 bases between. The CDR3 bases are TGTGCCAGTCAGACGTCAGGGAATGAGCAGTTCTTC. It yields the protein CASQTSGNEQFF.

This clone was counted a single time. The rearrangement links TRBV4-3 to TRBJ2-1; the D gene is possibly TRBD2 (7 bases). The V and J ends lost 0 bases and 4 bases respectively, with 16 bases between them. The germline V gene encodes CDR1 LGHNA and CDR2 YSLEER. CDR3 length equals 17 residues. CDR3 sequence: CASSQDNGRGLYNEQFF. The CDR3 DNA is TGCGCCAGCAGCCAAGATAATGGGCGGGGGCTTTACAATGAGCAGTTCTTC.

The CDR3 coding sequence is TGTGCCAGCAGCCAAGAGCGAGGTTACGAGCAGTACTTC. Translating gives CASSQERGYEQYF. The J gene is TRBJ2-7, the V gene TRBV4-2, with unresolved D. V lost 0 bases to trimming and J lost 4 bases, with 7 bases between them. Germline values: CDR1 LGHNA, CDR2 YNFKEQ. This CDR3 comprises 13 residues.

The V call is TRBV6-1, the J call TRBJ2-3; D is perhaps TRBD2 (5 bases). The CDR3 covers 14 residues. V was pared by 3 bases and J by 11 bases, with 18 bases between. Germline lookup yields CDR1 MNHNS and CDR2 SASEGT. DNA of the CDR3: TGTGCCAGCAGTGACACCAGGACTGTCCGGGGGCAGTATTTT. Protein: CASSDTRTVRGQYF.

The chain carries TRBV28 and TRBJ1-2; D not resolved. The CDR3 is 12 residues long. Germline CDR1 reads MDHEN; CDR2 reads SYDVKM. V lost 2 bases and J lost 7, with 8 bases in between. The CDR3 region is CASSLLGIGYTF. The CDR3 region has the DNA TGTGCCAGCAGTTTACTGGGGATTGGCTACACCTTC.

This chain links TRBV28 with TRBJ1-2, with D unclear. Germline CDR1 MDHEN, CDR2 SYDVKM. V lost 0 bases, J lost 1 base, and 6 bases lay in between. CDR3 length: 14 residues. CDR3 in amino acids: CASSLWTNNYGYTF. CDR3 DNA sequence: TGTGCCAGCAGTTTATGGACAAATAACTATGGCTACACCTTC.

This clone has a single count. The chain links TRBV5-1 to TRBJ1-1, with 8 bases fitting TRBD1. CDR1 SGHRS and CDR2 YFSETQ come from the germline V gene. The CDR3 is 14 amino acids. The V gene end was trimmed by 3 bases and the J gene end by 6 bases; junction bases not matched to a gene: 7. The CDR3 protein is CASSSTGGFAEAFF. CDR3 DNA: TGCGCCAGCAGCTCCACAGGGGGTTTCGCTGAAGCTTTCTTT.

The chain is built from TRBV18 and TRBJ2-5; 10 bases are a match to TRBD2. V was clipped by 0 bases and J by 6 bases; unmatched bases: 10. Germline V gene lookup returns CDR1 KGHSH and CDR2 LQKENI. The CDR3 runs to 17 residues. CDR3 in amino acids: CASSPPASLAGVKTQYF. Here the CDR3 DNA reads TGTGCCAGCTCACCACCGGCTAGCCTAGCGGGGGTAAAGACCCAGTACTTC.

The chain has TRBV2 and TRBJ2-2, with D perhaps matching TRBD1 (6 bases). The V and J ends lost 6 bases and 3 bases respectively, with 14 bases between them. Germline V lookup: CDR1 SNHLY, CDR2 FYNNEI. The CDR3 has 15 residues. Written as DNA, the CDR3 is TGTGCCAGCAGCGAAAGGGACAAAGACACCGGGGAGCTGTTTTTT. Translating it yields CASSERDKDTGELFF.

The V call is TRBV27, the J call TRBJ1-1; D is unresolved. Germline V gene data show CDR1 as MNHEY and CDR2 as SMNVEV (reference sequence). Trimming took 6 bases from V and 1 from J, leaving 15 bases between them. The CDR3 runs to 15 residues. The CDR3 DNA follows: TGTGCCAGCAGCGATAACAGAGTCTCGAACACTGAAGCTTTCTTT. Its protein is CASSDNRVSNTEAFF.

This chain connects TRBV19 to TRBJ2-1; 9 nucleotides align to TRBD2. The junction had 9 bases not matched to a gene; V was cut back by 7 bases and J by 5 bases. Germline V gives CDR1 LNHDA, CDR2 SQIVND (reference sequence). This CDR3 contains 15 residues. This CDR3 is CASTEASGGNNEQFF. In nucleotides, the CDR3 is TGTGCCAGTACGGAAGCGAGCGGGGGGAACAATGAGCAGTTCTTC.

The V gene is TRBV19, the J gene TRBJ1-5; D gene unclear. This CDR3 has 13 amino acids. Germline CDR1 reads LNHDA; CDR2 reads SQIVND (reference sequence). V dropped 6 bases and J dropped 4 bases, with 10 bases sitting between them. The CDR3 bases are TGTGCCAGTAGGGGTTATGGGAATCAGCCCCAGCATTTT. It translates to CASRGYGNQPQHF.

J is TRBJ1-2 and V is TRBV5-6; D gene unclear. There are 12 residues in the CDR3. Germline lookup yields CDR1 SGHDT and CDR2 YYEEEE. Trimming removed 1 base at V and 6 bases at J, with 7 bases between. The CDR3 loop reads CASSLLQDGYTF. CDR3 nucleotide sequence: TGTGCCAGCAGCTTGTTGCAGGATGGCTACACCTTC. The full variable domain, completed using reference TRBV5-6 and TRBJ1-2, is DAGVTQSPTHLIKTRGQQVTLRCSPKSGHDTVSWYQQALGQGPQFIFQYYEEEERQRGNFPDRFSGHQFPNYSSELNVNALLLGDSALYLCASSLLQDGYTFGSGTRLTVV.

The rearrangement links TRBV3-1 (or the pseudogene TRBV3-2) to TRBJ1-4, with TRBD1 identical over 7 bases. J gave up 3 bases and V 4 bases, and 5 bases lay outside the gene matches. Per germline, CDR1 LGHDT and CDR2 YNNKEL (reference sequence). This CDR3 contains 15 residues. The DNA for the CDR3 is TGTGCCAGCAGCCTACAGGGGACAGCTAATGAAAAACTGTTTTTT. Its translation is CASSLQGTANEKLFF.